This T cell receptor beta chain was captured by sequencing in a study of blood T cell repertoires in COVID-19 (dated by TCRdb to 2018 to 2021). For the study in its entirety: Samples from collaborators originated in the United States, Italy and Spain and spanned both the acute and convalescent phases of COVID-19. The samples were drawn from the first 160 participants of the ongoing ImmuneRACE study and from 950 to 1,500 subjects provided by 6 global collaborators. The repertoires were made available in a free public database intended to serve as a resource for research on the immune response to SARS-CoV-2. Nearly every sample came with metadata listing a de-identified subject ID, COVID-19 status, age in years and sex. HLA class I and class II types, where available, came from metadata supplied by the sample provider rather than from assay-based typing. The prospective study material was composed of cDNA or gDNA derived from T cells, B-cell-depleted T cells, or PBMCs. The dataset comprised deeply sampled blood TCRbeta repertoires from subjects exposed to, actively infected with, or recovered from COVID-19.

Collaborating institutions collected whole blood in K2EDTA tubes following their own protocols. For TCRbeta analysis, collaborators shipped samples as frozen whole blood, isolated PBMCs, or DNA extracted from either of those sample types. The immunoSEQ Assay, a bias-controlled multiplex PCR, was used to amplify TCRbeta CDR3 regions from genomic DNA. The authors' analysis ran thus. Within the assay, amplification of reference gene primers was used to estimate how many nucleated cells each sample contained. Sequence reads were collapsed and filtered to measure the absolute abundance of every unique TCRbeta CDR3 rearrangement. For each sample, productive Simpson clonality was calculated as the square root of Simpson's diversity index over productive rearrangements. Not all clones reach the TCRdb copy of this immuneACCESS table, which keeps in-frame sequences only. Checked studies attribute under half of the gap to unresolved V genes and leave the rest unexplained. That table gives V, J and clone size, and the DNA gave D and trimming. The sample table records a few hundred thousand clones; 65% to 90% of these occur just once. The ten top clones hold 6% to 9% of the sample.

Study-wide conclusions, independent of this receptor: The amount of clinical and demographic metadata varied by source and participant and was provided uncurated.

This clone was seen only a few times. Its antigen specificity is not known. The input lacks base qualities; no much larger clone sits a single base away. The CDR1 and CDR2 encoded by the germline V gene are SGHDN and FVKESK. Counted from cysteine to phenylalanine, this CDR3 has 18 amino acids. CDR3 DNA is the only sequence kept; it has 54 bases, read in frame from the first base. The V end gives up 3 bases and the J end 2 bases, leaving 12 bases in the junction not matched to a gene. Sequencing input: peripheral blood. Recombination linked TRBV14 to TRBJ2-1, and TRBD2 matches 8 of the central bases. This receptor was taken from a human donor in a cohort sampled during active COVID-19. The CDR3 region reads CASSHRPIGGVAYNEQFF. The DNA is as follows: TGTGCCAGCAGCCATAGACCAATCGGGGGGGTGGCCTACAATGAGCAGTTCTTC.